One sample yielded the 12 T cell receptor beta chains listed below, sequenced in a study of blood T cells in healthy people across ages. Together with a sample-barcoded 5' primer, a J-beta primer mix was included in a second PCR lasting about 7 to 12 cycles. Each CDR3 protein gets one entry after TCRdb re-called the 5' RACE reads with MiXCR. The data show about 1.6 million distinct CDR3 sequences, roughly 30% seen once. The sequencing sample was made of blood. The receptor set was obtained from a woman under 40 in good health.

This sequence joins TRBV27 and TRBJ1-2; TRBD1 is a possible D gene (6 bases). CDR1 MNHEY and CDR2 SMNVEV come from the germline V gene (reference sequence). The ends were cut back, 0 bases at V and 6 bases at J, with 8 bases in the middle. CDR3 length: 13 amino acids. In DNA, the CDR3 is TGTGCCAGCAGTTTATCCACAGGGCATGGCTACACCTTC. Translation: CASSLSTGHGYTF.

The J gene is TRBJ2-1, the V gene TRBV12-3 or TRBV12-4, with 14 nucleotides matching TRBD2. The J call may be incorrect, as the DNA end agrees better with TRBJ2-7. This CDR3 has 18 amino acids. CDR3 DNA sequence: TGTGCCAGCAGGGGACTAGCGGGGGCCTCTACCTTTTACAATGAGCAGTACTTC. It translates to CASRGLAGASTFYNEQYF.

This clonotype was picked up a small number of times. This chain links TRBV27 with TRBJ2-7; D is possibly TRBD2 (6 bases). Germline CDR1 reads MNHEY; CDR2 reads SMNVEV (reference sequence). The CDR3 has 14 amino acids. V was shortened by 4 bases and J by 4 bases, with 14 bases between the two germline ends. CDR3 sequence: CASSSRDFEYEQYF. The CDR3 coding sequence is TGTGCCAGCAGTTCTAGGGACTTTGAATACGAGCAGTACTTC.

The chain carries TRBV20-1 and TRBJ1-2; 10 bases are a match to TRBD1. The junction had 4 bases not matched to a gene; V was cut back by 0 bases and J by 3 bases. CDR1 is DFQATT, CDR2 SNEGSKA, per germline (reference sequence). The CDR3 is made up of 15 amino acids. CDR3 DNA sequence: TGCAGTGCTAGAGATGGGGACAGGGGCGACTATGGCTACACCTTC. Translation: CSARDGDRGDYGYTF.

In the case of this clonotype: A much larger clone differs from this one at a single base, so this may be a read error. CDR3 DNA: TGCAGCGTGGAAGGGACAGGGGTTTACAATGAGCAGGTCTTC. As protein: CSVEGTGVYNEQVF. The chain combines TRBV29-1 with TRBJ2-1; 10 bases align to TRBD1. Per germline, CDR1 SQVTM and CDR2 ANQGSEA. The CDR3 loop spans 14 amino acids.

The chain is built from TRBV6-5 and TRBJ1-1; D perhaps matches TRBD1 (6 bases). The CDR3 loop spans 13 amino acids. The V gene lost 10 bases and the J gene lost 3 bases, with 15 bases spanning the gap. CDR1 is MNHEY, CDR2 SVGAGI, per germline. This CDR3 is CATSDSPHTEAFF. The CDR3 DNA sequence: TGTGCCACTTCGGACAGCCCTCACACTGAAGCTTTCTTT.

The chain combines TRBV20-1 with TRBJ2-2; 11 nucleotides match TRBD2. V dropped 3 bases and J dropped 6; count of bases not matched to a gene: 6. From germline, CDR1 is DFQATT and CDR2 SNEGSKA (reference sequence). The CDR3 has 15 amino acids. This chain's CDR3 is CSARVAGGPPGELFF. The CDR3, as DNA: TGCAGTGCTAGGGTAGCGGGGGGGCCCCCCGGGGAGCTGTTTTTT.

Worth noting for this clonotype: Germline is not matched at one junction end, which may reflect a read error. The chain joins TRBV10-3 to TRBJ1-5, with 7 bases lining up with TRBD1. Germline CDR1 ENHRY, CDR2 SYGVKD. This CDR3 region has 13 residues. CDR3 nucleotide sequence: TGTGCCACCAGTGAGTTCCCAGGGGGGCCCCAGCATTTT. Translation: CATSEFPGGPQHF.

This chain links TRBV10-3 with TRBJ2-1; the match to TRBD2 covers 7 bases. Germline-derived CDR1 and CDR2 are ENHRY and SYGVKD. There are 13 residues in the CDR3. V was clipped by 11 bases and J by 6 bases; unmatched bases: 10. The CDR3 DNA is TGTGCCGTGGGCGCGGGAGTCCCCAATGAGCAGTTCTTC. This gives the protein CAVGAGVPNEQFF.

This clonotype was seen once. This chain links TRBV20-1 with TRBJ2-1, with TRBD1 identical over 7 bases. CDR3 length equals 14 residues. Looked up from germline, CDR1 is DFQATT and CDR2 is SNEGSKA (reference sequence). The V and J ends lost 2 bases and 5 bases, in that order; junction bases with no gene match: 6. In DNA form, the CDR3 reads TGCAGTGCTAGAAAATTAGGACAGGACAATGAGCAGTTCTTC. The encoded protein is CSARKLGQDNEQFF.

This rearrangement joins TRBV7-9 to TRBJ2-1; D gene uncertain. There are 14 residues in the CDR3. Between the trimmed V and J ends, which lost 0 bases and 11 bases, there was a span of 14 bases. Germline assignment: CDR1 SEHNR and CDR2 FQNEAQ (reference sequence). The chain's CDR3 is CASSLAGLQKQQFF. The DNA of the CDR3 is TGTGCCAGCAGCTTAGCGGGTCTCCAGAAACAGCAGTTCTTC. The complete variable domain, with remaining parts taken from reference TRBV7-9 and TRBJ2-1, reads DTGVSQNPRHKITKRGQNVTFRCDPISEHNRLYWYRQTLGQGPEFLTYFQNEAQLEKSRLLSDRFSAERPKGSFSTLEIQRTEQGDSAMYLCASSLAGLQKQQFFGPGTRLTVL.

This clonotype was seen many times. This sequence joins TRBV20-1 and TRBJ2-7, with D hard to call. The germline CDR1 and CDR2 sequences are DFQATT and SNEGSKA (reference sequence). Trimming removed 5 bases at V and 2 bases at J, with 13 bases between. This CDR3 spans 13 amino acids. The CDR3 loop is CSALKLGPYEQYF. For the CDR3, the DNA is TGCAGTGCTTTGAAACTTGGGCCCTACGAGCAGTACTTC.